Sequencing of this TCR beta chain was carried out in a study of blood T cell repertoires in COVID-19. Study-wide context: Both acute and convalescent COVID-19 samples were obtained from the United States, Italy and Spain. Nucleic acid was either cDNA or gDNA, and it came from T cells, B-cell-depleted T cells, or PBMCs.

One Seattle source followed patients from active infection through their disease course. The CDR3 is 15 amino acids. V lost 5 bases and J 3 bases, leaving 17 bases between the germline ends. Looked up from germline, CDR1 is SGHVS and CDR2 is FQNEAQ. Authors' data handling: Reference gene primer amplification yielded estimated nucleated cell counts. Profiled with immunoSEQ multiplex PCR; TCRdb holds only in-frame clones, not every one. The DNA gave D and trimming, while V, J and clone size come from that table. This table holds about 180,000 clones, around 80% found once. The receptor was derived from a woman over 75 with COVID-19, enrolled during active disease. The J gene is TRBJ2-7, the V gene TRBV7-8; D unclear. Sequencing was done on a sample of peripheral blood. The DNA of the CDR3 is TGTGCCAGCAGCCCCGCTAGGTTTCCTAGCTACGAGCAGTACTTC. This gives the protein CASSPARFPSYEQYF. The full variable domain, its missing parts supplied by reference TRBV7-8 and TRBJ2-7, is GAGVSQSPRYKVAKRGQDVALRCDPISGHVSLFWYQQALGQGPEFLTYFQNEAQLDKSGLPSDRFFAERPEGSVSTLKIQRTQQEDSAVYLCASSPARFPSYEQYFGPGTRLTVT.